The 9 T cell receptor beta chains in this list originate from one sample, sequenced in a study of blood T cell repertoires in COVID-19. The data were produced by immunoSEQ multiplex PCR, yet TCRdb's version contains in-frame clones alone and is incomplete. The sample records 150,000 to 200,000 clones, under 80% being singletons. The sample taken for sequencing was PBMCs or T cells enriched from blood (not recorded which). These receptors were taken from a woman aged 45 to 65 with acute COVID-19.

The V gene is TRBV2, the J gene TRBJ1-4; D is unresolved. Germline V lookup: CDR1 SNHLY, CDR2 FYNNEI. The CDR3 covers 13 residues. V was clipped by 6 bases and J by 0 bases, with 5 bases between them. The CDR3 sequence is CASRRTTNEKLFF. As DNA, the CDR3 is TGTGCCAGCAGGAGGACAACTAATGAAAAACTGTTTTTT.

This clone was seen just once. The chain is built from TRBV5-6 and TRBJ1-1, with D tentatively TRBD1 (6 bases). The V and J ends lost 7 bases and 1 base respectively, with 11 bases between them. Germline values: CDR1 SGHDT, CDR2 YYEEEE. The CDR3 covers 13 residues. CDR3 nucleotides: TGTGCCAGCGGCCCGACAGGGAACACTGAAGCTTTCTTT. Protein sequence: CASGPTGNTEAFF.

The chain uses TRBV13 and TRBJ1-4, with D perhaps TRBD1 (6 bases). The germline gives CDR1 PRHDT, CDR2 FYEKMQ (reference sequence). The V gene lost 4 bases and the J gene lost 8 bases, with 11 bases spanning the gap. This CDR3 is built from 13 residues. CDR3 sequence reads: CASSSRGGEKLFF. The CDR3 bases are TGTGCCAGCAGCTCCCGGGGGGGCGAAAAACTGTTTTTT.

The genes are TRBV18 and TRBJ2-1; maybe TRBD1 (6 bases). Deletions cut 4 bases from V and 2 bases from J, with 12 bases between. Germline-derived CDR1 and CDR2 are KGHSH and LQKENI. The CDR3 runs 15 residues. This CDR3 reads CASSRMTGPYNEQFF. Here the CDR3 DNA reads TGTGCCAGCTCACGAATGACAGGACCCTACAATGAGCAGTTCTTC.

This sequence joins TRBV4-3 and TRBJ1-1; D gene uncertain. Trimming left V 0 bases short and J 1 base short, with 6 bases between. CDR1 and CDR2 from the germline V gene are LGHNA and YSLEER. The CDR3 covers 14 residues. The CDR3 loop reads CASSQDPRNTEAFF. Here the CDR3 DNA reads TGCGCCAGCAGCCAAGATCCTCGGAACACTGAAGCTTTCTTT.

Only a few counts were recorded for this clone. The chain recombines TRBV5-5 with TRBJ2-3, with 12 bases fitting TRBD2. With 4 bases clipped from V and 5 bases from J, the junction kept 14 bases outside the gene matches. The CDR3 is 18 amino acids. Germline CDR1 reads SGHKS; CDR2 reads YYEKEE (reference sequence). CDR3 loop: CASSPQPPSGGARDTQYF. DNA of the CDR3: TGTGCCAGCAGCCCACAACCCCCTAGCGGGGGGGCAAGAGATACGCAGTATTTT.

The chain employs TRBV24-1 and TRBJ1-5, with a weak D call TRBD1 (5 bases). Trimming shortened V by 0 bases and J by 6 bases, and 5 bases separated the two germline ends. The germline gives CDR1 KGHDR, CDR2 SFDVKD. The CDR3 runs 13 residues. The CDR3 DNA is TGTGCCACCAGTGATTTGCAGGGTCAGCCCCAGCATTTT. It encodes CATSDLQGQPQHF.

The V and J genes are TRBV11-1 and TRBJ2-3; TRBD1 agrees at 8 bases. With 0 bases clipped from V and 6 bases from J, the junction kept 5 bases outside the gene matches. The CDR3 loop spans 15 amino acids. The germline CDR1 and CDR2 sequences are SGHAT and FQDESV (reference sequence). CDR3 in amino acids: CASSLAPRQGDTQYF. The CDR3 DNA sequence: TGTGCCAGCAGCTTAGCACCGAGACAGGGGGATACGCAGTATTTT.

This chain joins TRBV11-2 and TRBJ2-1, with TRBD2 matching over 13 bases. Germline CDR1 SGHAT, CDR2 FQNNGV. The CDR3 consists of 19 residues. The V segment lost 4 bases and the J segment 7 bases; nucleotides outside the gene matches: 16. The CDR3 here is CASSSAESGTSGEANEQFF. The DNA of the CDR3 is TGTGCCAGCAGCTCTGCCGAATCCGGGACTAGCGGGGAGGCGAATGAGCAGTTCTTC.